The rows below give T cell receptor beta chains drawn from one sample of a study of shared T cell receptors in the human thymus. The table came from immunoSEQ multiplex PCR; TCRdb's copy has only in-frame clones and leaves some out. The sample lists some 640,000 clones, about 90% occurring once. This sample was shared with a second study, whose subject was human thymus T cells.

The sequenced sample was thymocytes. Every receptor here comes from a boy under two years old with a congenital heart defect. Both conserved end residues are part of each CDR3. Fields, in order: J gene, V gene, D gene, clone size, CDR3 DNA, CDR3 protein. The D gene is left open where the match is weak. Size tells how often a clone was seen (once, few, many) or the class of an expanded clone, and some rows leave it out.

j_call: TRBJ1-3; v_call: TRBV2; d_call: NA; clone_size: NA; cdr3_nt: TGTGCCAAAAGGGACTCCTCTGGAAACACCATATATTTT; cdr3_aa: CAKRDSSGNTIYF
j_call: TRBJ2-7; v_call: TRBV28; d_call: TRBD2; clone_size: NA; cdr3_nt: TGTGCCAGCAGTTTATTCCGAGGGACTAGCGAATCCTACGAGCAGTACTTC; cdr3_aa: CASSLFRGTSESYEQYF
j_call: TRBJ1-2; v_call: TRBV10-3; d_call: NA; clone_size: NA; cdr3_nt: TGTGCCATCACTAGAGTTGGGTTCCCTAACTATGGCTACACCTTC; cdr3_aa: CAITRVGFPNYGYTF
j_call: TRBJ2-7; v_call: TRBV14; d_call: NA; clone_size: NA; cdr3_nt: TGTGCCAGCAGCACCCGGGACACCAAGGGGAGCGAGCAGTACTTC; cdr3_aa: CASSTRDTKGSEQYF
j_call: TRBJ2-1; v_call: TRBV14; d_call: NA; clone_size: NA; cdr3_nt: TGTGCCAGCAGCCAAGACCCGGGAGTCTCCTACAATGAGCAGTTCTTC; cdr3_aa: CASSQDPGVSYNEQFF
j_call: TRBJ2-7; v_call: TRBV4-1; d_call: NA; clone_size: NA; cdr3_nt: TGCGCCAGCAGCCCCCCAGGCCCTATCTCCCCTAAACTCTACGAGCAGTACTTC; cdr3_aa: CASSPPGPISPKLYEQYF
j_call: TRBJ1-2; v_call: TRBV19; d_call: NA; clone_size: few; cdr3_nt: TGTGCCAGTAGTATAGCCTTGACAGATGGCTACACCTTC; cdr3_aa: CASSIALTDGYTF
j_call: TRBJ2-1; v_call: TRBV10-3; d_call: TRBD2; clone_size: NA; cdr3_nt: TGTGCCATCAGTGTTAGCGGGATGGTGAACAAACCGGCCTACAATGAGCAGTTCTTC; cdr3_aa: CAISVSGMVNKPAYNEQFF
j_call: TRBJ2-1; v_call: TRBV5-4; d_call: TRBD2; clone_size: once; cdr3_nt: TGTGCCAGCAGCCCCAGGGGGGGGCGGTTGCGGGGGGGCTACAATGAGCAGTTCTTC; cdr3_aa: CASSPRGGRLRGGYNEQFF
j_call: TRBJ1-3; v_call: TRBV29-1; d_call: NA; clone_size: NA; cdr3_nt: TGCAGCGTTACCCCTGAGGGGGCTGGAAACACCATATATTTT; cdr3_aa: CSVTPEGAGNTIYF
j_call: TRBJ2-1; v_call: TRBV15; d_call: TRBD2; clone_size: NA; cdr3_nt: TGTGCCACCAGCAGAGACTACGGGAGGACGGCTTTGGAGCAGTTCTTC; cdr3_aa: CATSRDYGRTALEQFF
j_call: TRBJ2-2; v_call: TRBV5-6; d_call: TRBD2; clone_size: NA; cdr3_nt: TGTGCCAGCAGCAGAGCGGGGGAGAACACCGGGGAGCTGTTTTTT; cdr3_aa: CASSRAGENTGELFF
j_call: TRBJ2-7; v_call: TRBV4-3; d_call: NA; clone_size: once; cdr3_nt: TGCGCCAGCAGCCAAGAAGGGGGAGTATTCTACGAGCAGTACTTC; cdr3_aa: CASSQEGGVFYEQYF
j_call: TRBJ2-1; v_call: TRBV14; d_call: NA; clone_size: NA; cdr3_nt: TGTGCCAGCAGCCAAGTGCGAGGGCCCTACAATGAGCAGTTCTTC; cdr3_aa: CASSQVRGPYNEQFF
j_call: TRBJ1-1; v_call: TRBV6-1; d_call: NA; clone_size: once; cdr3_nt: TGTGCCAGCAGTGAGAATTGGGGCACCATGAACACTGAAGCTTTCTTT; cdr3_aa: CASSENWGTMNTEAFF
j_call: TRBJ2-5; v_call: TRBV18; d_call: TRBD2; clone_size: NA; cdr3_nt: TGTGCCAGCTCCCACCGGGAGCGGGAGGGCCTGGAGACCCAGTACTTC; cdr3_aa: CASSHREREGLETQYF
j_call: TRBJ1-2; v_call: TRBV7-6; d_call: NA; clone_size: NA; cdr3_nt: TGTGCCAGCTCTAGTAAGGGGGACTATGGCTACACCTTC; cdr3_aa: CASSSKGDYGYTF
j_call: TRBJ2-7; v_call: TRBV29-1; d_call: TRBD2; clone_size: NA; cdr3_nt: TGCAGCGTTGAGATGACTAGCGGGAGTCGGGAGCAGTACTTC; cdr3_aa: CSVEMTSGSREQYF
j_call: TRBJ2-4; v_call: TRBV5-6; d_call: TRBD2; clone_size: NA; cdr3_nt: TGTGCCAGCAGCTTACGACTAGCGGGGGGGGAAGCCAAAAACATTCAGTACTTC; cdr3_aa: CASSLRLAGGEAKNIQYF
j_call: TRBJ1-5; v_call: TRBV28; d_call: TRBD1; clone_size: NA; cdr3_nt: TGTGCCAGCTTTGACAATGGGGACAGTCGCAATCAGCCCCAGCATTTT; cdr3_aa: CASFDNGDSRNQPQHF
j_call: TRBJ2-4; v_call: TRBV28; d_call: NA; clone_size: NA; cdr3_nt: TGTGCCAGCAGATCAGGACAGAACAAAAACATTCAGTACTTC; cdr3_aa: CASRSGQNKNIQYF
j_call: TRBJ2-7; v_call: TRBV14; d_call: NA; clone_size: NA; cdr3_nt: TGTGCCAGCAGCCAAGATAGAGTCTACGAGCAGTACTTC; cdr3_aa: CASSQDRVYEQYF
j_call: TRBJ1-2; v_call: TRBV18; d_call: TRBD1; clone_size: once; cdr3_nt: TGTGCCAGCTCACTCGGACAGGGATCAAACTATGGCTACACCTTC; cdr3_aa: CASSLGQGSNYGYTF
j_call: TRBJ2-1; v_call: TRBV4-3; d_call: NA; clone_size: NA; cdr3_nt: TGCGCCAGCAGCCGAGTCCCCACTAGCTTTCGACTCGGGGGCTACAATGAGCAGTTCTTC; cdr3_aa: CASSRVPTSFRLGGYNEQFF